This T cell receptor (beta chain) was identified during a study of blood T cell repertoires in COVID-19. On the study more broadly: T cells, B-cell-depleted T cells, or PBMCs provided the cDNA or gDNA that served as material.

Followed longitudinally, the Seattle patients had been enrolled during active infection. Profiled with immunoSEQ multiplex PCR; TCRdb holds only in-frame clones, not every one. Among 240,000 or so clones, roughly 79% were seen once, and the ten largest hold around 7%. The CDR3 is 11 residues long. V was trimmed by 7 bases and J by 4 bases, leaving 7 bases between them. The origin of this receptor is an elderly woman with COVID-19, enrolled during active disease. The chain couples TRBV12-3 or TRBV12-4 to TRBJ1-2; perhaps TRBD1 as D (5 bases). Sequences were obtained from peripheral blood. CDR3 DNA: TGTGCCAGCAAGCAGGGCTATGGCTACACCTTC. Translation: CASKQGYGYTF.